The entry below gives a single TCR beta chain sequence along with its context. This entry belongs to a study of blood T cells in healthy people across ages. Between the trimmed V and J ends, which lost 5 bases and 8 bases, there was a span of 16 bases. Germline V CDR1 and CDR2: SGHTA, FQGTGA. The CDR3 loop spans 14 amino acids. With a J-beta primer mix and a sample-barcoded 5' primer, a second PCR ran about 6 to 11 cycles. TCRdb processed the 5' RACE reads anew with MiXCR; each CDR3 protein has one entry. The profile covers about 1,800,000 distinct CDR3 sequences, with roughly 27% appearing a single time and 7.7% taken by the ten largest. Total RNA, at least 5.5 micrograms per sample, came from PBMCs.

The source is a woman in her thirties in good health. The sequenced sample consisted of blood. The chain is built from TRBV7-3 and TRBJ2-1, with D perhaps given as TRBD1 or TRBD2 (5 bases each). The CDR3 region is CASSTETGPYEQFF. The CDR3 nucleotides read TGTGCCAGCAGCACAGAGACGGGGCCCTATGAGCAGTTCTTC.